These T cell receptor beta chains were read from a single sample in a study of cytomegalovirus exposure and HLA in healthy donors. Method: immunoSEQ multiplex PCR; TCRdb's copy keeps in-frame clones and lacks some. The sample yields some 55,000 clones, about four fifths seen once. The sample taken for sequencing was PBMCs. The receptors were gathered from a man in his forties in good health and CMV-seronegative. The CDR3 runs from the conserved cysteine through the conserved F or W. The order of the fields is V gene, J gene, clone size, D gene, CDR3 DNA, CDR3 protein. D genes are given only for firm matches. Only part of the rows carry a size: once, few, many, or a class if the clone is expanded.

V gene: TRBV4-1; J gene: TRBJ2-1; clone size: NA; D gene: TRBD2; CDR3 DNA: TGCGCCAGCAGCCAAGGACGGGGGGGAAAGGACAATGAGCAGTTCTTC; CDR3 protein: CASSQGRGGKDNEQFF
V gene: TRBV11-3; J gene: TRBJ1-6; clone size: NA; D gene: TRBD1; CDR3 DNA: TGTGCCAGCAGCTTACGGACAGGGGGGAGCTCCTATAATTCACCCCTCCACTTT; CDR3 protein: CASSLRTGGSSYNSPLHF
V gene: TRBV6-5; J gene: TRBJ1-2; clone size: NA; D gene: TRBD1; CDR3 DNA: TGTGCCAGCAGAGGGACAGGCAATTATGGCTACACCTTC; CDR3 protein: CASRGTGNYGYTF
V gene: TRBV7-2; J gene: TRBJ2-5; clone size: NA; D gene: TRBD1; CDR3 DNA: TGTGCCAGCAGCTGGGCCCCAGGGACAGGCGGAGAGACCCAGTACTTC; CDR3 protein: CASSWAPGTGGETQYF
V gene: TRBV10-2; J gene: TRBJ1-6; clone size: NA; D gene: TRBD1; CDR3 DNA: TGCGCCAGCAGGTACGACCAGACAGGGGGTAGTTCACCCCTCCACTTT; CDR3 protein: CASRYDQTGGSSPLHF
V gene: TRBV4-3; J gene: TRBJ2-1; clone size: many; D gene: TRBD2; CDR3 DNA: TGCGCCAGCAGCCAATCTAGCGGGGGGGCCTACAATGAGCAGTTCTTC; CDR3 protein: CASSQSSGGAYNEQFF
V gene: TRBV14; J gene: TRBJ1-6; clone size: NA; D gene: NA; CDR3 DNA: TGTGCCAGCAGCCCTAGTGGGGGCGGGAATTCACCCCTCCACTTT; CDR3 protein: CASSPSGGGNSPLHF
V gene: TRBV7-6; J gene: TRBJ2-3; clone size: many; D gene: NA; CDR3 DNA: TGTGCCAGCAGTCTTAGCACAGATACGCAGTATTTT; CDR3 protein: CASSLSTDTQYF
V gene: TRBV19; J gene: TRBJ2-3; clone size: NA; D gene: NA; CDR3 DNA: TGTGCCAGTTCCTCGGTTTCAGCGACTTTCACAGATACGCAGTATTTT; CDR3 protein: CASSSVSATFTDTQYF
V gene: TRBV15; J gene: TRBJ2-5; clone size: NA; D gene: TRBD1; CDR3 DNA: TGTGCCACCAGCGGGACAGCCTCAGGGACCCAGTACTTC; CDR3 protein: CATSGTASGTQYF
V gene: TRBV7-9; J gene: TRBJ2-1; clone size: NA; D gene: TRBD2; CDR3 DNA: TGTGCCAGCAGCTTAGGCGGGGGGTCCTACAATGAGCAGTTCTTC; CDR3 protein: CASSLGGGSYNEQFF
V gene: TRBV5-1; J gene: TRBJ1-2; clone size: NA; D gene: NA; CDR3 DNA: TGCGCCAGCAGCCCCGGGGAGGAGACGTATGGCTACACCTTC; CDR3 protein: CASSPGEETYGYTF
V gene: TRBV4-1; J gene: TRBJ1-4; clone size: NA; D gene: NA; CDR3 DNA: TGCGCCAGCAGCCACACTATACCCTGGGTAGCAACTAATGAAAAACTGTTTTTT; CDR3 protein: CASSHTIPWVATNEKLFF
V gene: TRBV7-9; J gene: TRBJ2-7; clone size: NA; D gene: NA; CDR3 DNA: TGTGCCAGCAGCTTAACGGGACTGATTCCTTACGAGCAGTACTTC; CDR3 protein: CASSLTGLIPYEQYF
V gene: TRBV9; J gene: TRBJ1-2; clone size: few; D gene: NA; CDR3 DNA: TGTGCCAGCAGCGCCCAACTAACAGGGACTGGCTACACCTTC; CDR3 protein: CASSAQLTGTGYTF
V gene: TRBV19; J gene: TRBJ2-1; clone size: NA; D gene: TRBD2; CDR3 DNA: TGTGCCAGTAGTATTAATTTCGGCGGGGGGAACTACAATGAGCAGTTCTTC; CDR3 protein: CASSINFGGGNYNEQFF
V gene: TRBV2; J gene: TRBJ2-1; clone size: NA; D gene: TRBD1; CDR3 DNA: TGTGCCAGCAATGGACAGGGGGTGTTCTATGAGCAGTTCTTC; CDR3 protein: CASNGQGVFYEQFF
V gene: TRBV2; J gene: TRBJ1-5; clone size: NA; D gene: NA; CDR3 DNA: TGTGCCAGCAGTGAACAGGGGATAAATCAGCCCCAGCATTTT; CDR3 protein: CASSEQGINQPQHF
V gene: TRBV29-1; J gene: TRBJ1-2; clone size: NA; D gene: NA; CDR3 DNA: TGCAGCGTTGGAAGGCGACAGACTCAAGGTCGCTACACCTTC; CDR3 protein: CSVGRRQTQGRYTF
V gene: TRBV7-3; J gene: TRBJ2-2; clone size: NA; D gene: TRBD2; CDR3 DNA: TGTGCCAGCAGCTTAACCTCTAGCGGGGTCTCCACCGGGGAGCTGTTTTTT; CDR3 protein: CASSLTSSGVSTGELFF
V gene: TRBV28; J gene: TRBJ1-2; clone size: NA; D gene: TRBD1; CDR3 DNA: TGTGCCAGCAGTCCACGACAGGGAGGAGGCTACACCTTC; CDR3 protein: CASSPRQGGGYTF